Below, one T cell receptor beta chain is given with its context. As yet, its antigen is unknown. The V gene's germline CDR1 is PRHDT and CDR2 FYEKMQ (reference sequence). Trimming removed 3 bases at V and 0 bases at J, with 9 bases between. The CDR3 has 15 amino acids. The data originate from a study of shared clonotypes between healthy human individuals. The overall study: With ages of 18 to 49, the donors were two women and three men.

Study results and limitations: On the whole, naive subsets had larger estimated richness than memory subsets had. Unshared clonotypes carried lower generation probabilities than those common to all four donors.

Original methodology: Sequence data from immunoSEQ were junction-only and lacked quality scores; consequently, filtering differed. The assay was immunoSEQ multiplex PCR, and TCRdb's table has in-frame clones only and misses some. V and J calls plus clone size are reproduced from that table; the DNA served to infer D and trimming. The sample records over 95,000 clones, about 71% being singletons. This chain links TRBV13 with TRBJ2-1; D is possibly TRBD2 (6 bases). The sequencing input was memory CD8+ T cells sorted from blood. As to subset: CD45RO+ cells pooled with CCR7-negative TemRA cells. The receptor was isolated from a woman in her 30s in good health. CDR3 DNA: TGTGCCAGCAGCTTGGAGGGAAGCTCCTACAATGAGCAGTTCTTC. It yields the protein CASSLEGSSYNEQFF.